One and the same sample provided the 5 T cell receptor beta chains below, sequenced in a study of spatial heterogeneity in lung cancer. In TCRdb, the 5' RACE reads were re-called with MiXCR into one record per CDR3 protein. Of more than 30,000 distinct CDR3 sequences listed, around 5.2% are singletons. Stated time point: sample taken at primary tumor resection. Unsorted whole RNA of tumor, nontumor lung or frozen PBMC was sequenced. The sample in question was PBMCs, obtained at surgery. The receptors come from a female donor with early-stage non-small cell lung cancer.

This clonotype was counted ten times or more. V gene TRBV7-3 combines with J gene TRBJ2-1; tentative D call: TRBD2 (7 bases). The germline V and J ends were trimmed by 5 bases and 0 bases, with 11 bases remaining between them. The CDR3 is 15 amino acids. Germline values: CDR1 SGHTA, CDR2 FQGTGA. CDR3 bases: TGTGCCAGCAGCCTACGGGGGGCCTCCTACAATGAGCAGTTCTTC. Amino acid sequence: CASSLRGASYNEQFF.

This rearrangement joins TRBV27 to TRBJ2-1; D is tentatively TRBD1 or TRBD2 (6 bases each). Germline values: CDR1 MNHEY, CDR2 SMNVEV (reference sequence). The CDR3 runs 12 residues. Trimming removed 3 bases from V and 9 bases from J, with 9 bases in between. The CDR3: CASSLRGAEQFF. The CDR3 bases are TGTGCCAGCAGTTTGAGGGGGGCTGAGCAGTTCTTC.

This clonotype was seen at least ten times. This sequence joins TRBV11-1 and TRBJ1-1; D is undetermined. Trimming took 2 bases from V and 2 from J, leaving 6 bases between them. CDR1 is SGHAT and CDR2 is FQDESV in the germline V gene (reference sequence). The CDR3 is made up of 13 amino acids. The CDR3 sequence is CASSLSVNTEAFF. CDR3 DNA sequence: TGTGCCAGCAGCTTATCCGTTAACACTGAAGCTTTCTTT.

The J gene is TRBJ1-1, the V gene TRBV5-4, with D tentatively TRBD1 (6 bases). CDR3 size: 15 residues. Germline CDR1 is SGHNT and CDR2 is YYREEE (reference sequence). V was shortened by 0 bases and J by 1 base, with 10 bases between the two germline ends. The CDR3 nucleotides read TGTGCCAGCAGCTTGGGAGGGGGATCGAACACTGAAGCTTTCTTT. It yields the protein CASSLGGGSNTEAFF.

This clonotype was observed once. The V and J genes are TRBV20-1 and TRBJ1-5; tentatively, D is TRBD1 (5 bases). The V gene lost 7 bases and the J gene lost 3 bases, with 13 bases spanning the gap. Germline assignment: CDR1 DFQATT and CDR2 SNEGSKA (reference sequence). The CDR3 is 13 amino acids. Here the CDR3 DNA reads TGCAGTGGGGAGGAGGGGACCAATCAGCCCCAGCATTTT. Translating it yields CSGEEGTNQPQHF.